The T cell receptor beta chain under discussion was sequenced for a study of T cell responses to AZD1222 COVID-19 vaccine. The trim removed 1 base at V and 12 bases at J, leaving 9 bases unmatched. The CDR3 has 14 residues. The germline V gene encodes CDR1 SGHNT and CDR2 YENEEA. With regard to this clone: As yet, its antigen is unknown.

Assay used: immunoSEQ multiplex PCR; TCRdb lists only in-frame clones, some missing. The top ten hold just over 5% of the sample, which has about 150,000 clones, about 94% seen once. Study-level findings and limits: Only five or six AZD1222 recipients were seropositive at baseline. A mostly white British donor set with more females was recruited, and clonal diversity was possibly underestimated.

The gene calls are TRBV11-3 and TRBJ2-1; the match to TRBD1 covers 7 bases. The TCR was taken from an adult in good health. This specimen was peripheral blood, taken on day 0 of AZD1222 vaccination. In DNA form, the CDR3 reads TGTGCCAGCAGCTTAGGGTCGAGACAGGGACCGCAGTTCTTC. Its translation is CASSLGSRQGPQFF.